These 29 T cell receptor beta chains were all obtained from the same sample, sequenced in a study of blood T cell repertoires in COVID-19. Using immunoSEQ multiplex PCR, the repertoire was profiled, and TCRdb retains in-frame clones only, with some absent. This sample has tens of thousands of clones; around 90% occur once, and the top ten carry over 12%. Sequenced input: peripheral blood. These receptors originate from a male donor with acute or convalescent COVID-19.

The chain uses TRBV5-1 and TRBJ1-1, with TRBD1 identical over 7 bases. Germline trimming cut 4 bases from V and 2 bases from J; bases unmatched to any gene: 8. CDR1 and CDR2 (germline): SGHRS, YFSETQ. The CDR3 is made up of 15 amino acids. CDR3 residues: CASSLQGGENTEAFF. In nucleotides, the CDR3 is TGCGCCAGCAGCCTGCAGGGGGGTGAAAACACTGAAGCTTTCTTT.

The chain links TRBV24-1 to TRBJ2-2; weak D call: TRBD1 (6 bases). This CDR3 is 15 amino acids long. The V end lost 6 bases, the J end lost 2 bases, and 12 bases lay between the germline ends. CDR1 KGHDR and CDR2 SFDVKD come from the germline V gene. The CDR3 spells CATSSGTTNTGELFF. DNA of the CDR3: TGTGCCACCAGTTCCGGGACAACTAACACCGGGGAGCTGTTTTTT.

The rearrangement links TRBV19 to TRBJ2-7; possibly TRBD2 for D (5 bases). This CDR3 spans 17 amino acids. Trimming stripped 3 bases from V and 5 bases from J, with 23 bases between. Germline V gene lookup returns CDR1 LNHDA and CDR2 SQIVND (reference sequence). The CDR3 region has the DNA TGTGCCAGTAGTATGGGTGGAGAGCGCGGGTCCCTCCACGAGCAGTACTTC. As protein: CASSMGGERGSLHEQYF.

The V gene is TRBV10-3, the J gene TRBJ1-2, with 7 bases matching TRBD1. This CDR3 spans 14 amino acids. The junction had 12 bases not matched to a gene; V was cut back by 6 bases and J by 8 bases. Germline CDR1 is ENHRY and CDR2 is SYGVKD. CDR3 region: CAISRDSGFWGYTF. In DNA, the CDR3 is TGTGCCATCAGCCGGGACAGTGGATTTTGGGGCTACACCTTC.

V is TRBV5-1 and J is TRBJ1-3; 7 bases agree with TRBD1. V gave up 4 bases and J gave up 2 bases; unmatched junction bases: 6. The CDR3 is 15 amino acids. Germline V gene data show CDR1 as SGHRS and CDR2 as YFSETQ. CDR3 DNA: TGCGCCAGCAGCGCACAGGGGCCCCCTGGAAACACCATATATTTT. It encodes CASSAQGPPGNTIYF.

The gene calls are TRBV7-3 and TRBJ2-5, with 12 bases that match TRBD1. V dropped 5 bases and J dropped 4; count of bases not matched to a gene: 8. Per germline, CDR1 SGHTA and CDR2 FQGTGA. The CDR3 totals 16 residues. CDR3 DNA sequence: TGTGCCAGCAGCCTCCAGGGACAGGGGGCCGGAGAGACCCAGTACTTC. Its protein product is CASSLQGQGAGETQYF. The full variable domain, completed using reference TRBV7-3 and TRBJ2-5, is GAGVSQTPSNKVTEKGKYVELRCDPISGHTALYWYRQSLGQGPEFLIYFQGTGAADDSGLPNDRFFAVRPEGSVSTLKIQRTERGDSAVYLCASSLQGQGAGETQYFGPGTRLLVL.

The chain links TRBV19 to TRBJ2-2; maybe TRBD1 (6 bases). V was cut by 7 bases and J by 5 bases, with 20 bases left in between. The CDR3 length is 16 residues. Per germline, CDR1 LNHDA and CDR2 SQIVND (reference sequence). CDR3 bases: TGTGCCAGTACCCGAAGGCCGGGACAAGCAACCGGGGAGCTGTTTTTT. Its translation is CASTRRPGQATGELFF. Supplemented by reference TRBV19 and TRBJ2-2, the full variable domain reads DGGITQSPKYLFRKEGQNVTLSCEQNLNHDAMYWYRQDPGQGLRLIYYSQIVNDFQKGDIAEGYSVSREKKESFPLTVTSAQKNPTAFYLCASTRRPGQATGELFFGEGSRLTVL.

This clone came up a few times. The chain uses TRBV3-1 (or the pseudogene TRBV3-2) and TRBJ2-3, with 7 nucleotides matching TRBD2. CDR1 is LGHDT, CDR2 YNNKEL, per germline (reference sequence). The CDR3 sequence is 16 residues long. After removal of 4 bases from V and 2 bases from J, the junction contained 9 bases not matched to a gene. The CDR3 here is CASSPGGGALTDTQYF. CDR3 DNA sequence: TGTGCCAGCAGCCCGGGCGGGGGAGCACTCACAGATACGCAGTATTTT.

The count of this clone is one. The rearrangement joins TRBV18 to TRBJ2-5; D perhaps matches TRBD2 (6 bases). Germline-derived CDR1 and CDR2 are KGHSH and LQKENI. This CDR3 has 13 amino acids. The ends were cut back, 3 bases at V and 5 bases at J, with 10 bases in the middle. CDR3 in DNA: TGTGCCAGCTCACCGACTAGTCAGGAGACCCAGTACTTC. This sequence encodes CASSPTSQETQYF. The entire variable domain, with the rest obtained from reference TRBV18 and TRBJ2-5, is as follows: NAGVMQNPRHLVRRRGQEARLRCSPMKGHSHVYWYRQLPEEGLKFMVYLQKENIIDESGMPKERFSAEFPKEGPSILRIQQVVRGDSAAYFCASSPTSQETQYFGPGTRLLVL.

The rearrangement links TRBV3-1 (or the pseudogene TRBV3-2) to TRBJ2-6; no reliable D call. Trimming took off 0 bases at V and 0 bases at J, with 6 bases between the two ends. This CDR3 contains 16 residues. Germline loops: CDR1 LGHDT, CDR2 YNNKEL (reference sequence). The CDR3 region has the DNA TGTGCCAGCAGCCAAGATAGAAGCTCTGGGGCCAACGTCCTGACTTTC. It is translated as CASSQDRSSGANVLTF.

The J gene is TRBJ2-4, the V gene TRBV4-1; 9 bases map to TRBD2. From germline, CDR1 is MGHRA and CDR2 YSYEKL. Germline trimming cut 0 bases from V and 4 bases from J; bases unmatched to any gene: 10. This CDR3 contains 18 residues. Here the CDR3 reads CASSQDEALAGPKNIQYF. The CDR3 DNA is TGCGCCAGCAGCCAAGATGAGGCACTAGCGGGTCCTAAAAACATTCAGTACTTC.

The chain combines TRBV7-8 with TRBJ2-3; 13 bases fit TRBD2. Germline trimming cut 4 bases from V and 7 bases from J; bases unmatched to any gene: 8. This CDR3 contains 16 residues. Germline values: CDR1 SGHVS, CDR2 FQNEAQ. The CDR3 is CASSSGLAGNANTQYF. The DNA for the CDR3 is TGTGCCAGCAGCTCGGGACTAGCGGGAAATGCCAATACGCAGTATTTT.

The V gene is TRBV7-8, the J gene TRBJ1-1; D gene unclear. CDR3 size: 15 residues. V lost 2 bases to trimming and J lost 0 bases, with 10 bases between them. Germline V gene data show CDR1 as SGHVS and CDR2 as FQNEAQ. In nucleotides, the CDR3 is TGTGCCAGCAGCTTATTTCAGGAAATGAACACTGAAGCTTTCTTT. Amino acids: CASSLFQEMNTEAFF. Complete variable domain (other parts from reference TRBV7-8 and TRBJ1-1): GAGVSQSPRYKVAKRGQDVALRCDPISGHVSLFWYQQALGQGPEFLTYFQNEAQLDKSGLPSDRFFAERPEGSVSTLKIQRTQQEDSAVYLCASSLFQEMNTEAFFGQGTRLTVV.

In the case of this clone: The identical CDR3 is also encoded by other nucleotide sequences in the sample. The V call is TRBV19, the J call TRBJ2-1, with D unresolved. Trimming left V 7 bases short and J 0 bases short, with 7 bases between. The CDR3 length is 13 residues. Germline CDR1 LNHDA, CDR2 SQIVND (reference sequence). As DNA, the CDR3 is TGTGCCAGTAACCGCGGCTCCTACAATGAGCAGTTCTTC. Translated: CASNRGSYNEQFF.

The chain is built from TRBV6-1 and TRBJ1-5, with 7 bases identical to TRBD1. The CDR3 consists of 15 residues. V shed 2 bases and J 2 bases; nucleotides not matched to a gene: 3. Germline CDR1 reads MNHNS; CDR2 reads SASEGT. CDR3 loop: CASSEQGVGNQPQHF. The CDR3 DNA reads TGTGCCAGCAGTGAACAGGGGGTGGGCAATCAGCCCCAGCATTTT.

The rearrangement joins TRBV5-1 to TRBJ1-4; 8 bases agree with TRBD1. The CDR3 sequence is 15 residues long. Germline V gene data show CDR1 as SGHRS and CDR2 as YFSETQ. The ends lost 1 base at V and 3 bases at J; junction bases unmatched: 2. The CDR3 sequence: CASSLRTGSNEKLFF. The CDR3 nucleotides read TGCGCCAGCAGCTTGCGGACAGGGTCTAATGAAAAACTGTTTTTT.

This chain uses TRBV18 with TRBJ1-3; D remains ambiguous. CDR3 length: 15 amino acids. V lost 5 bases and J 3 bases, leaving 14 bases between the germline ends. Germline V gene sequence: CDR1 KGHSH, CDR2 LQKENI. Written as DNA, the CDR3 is TGTGCCAGCTCATCCGGGAGGGAGGATGGAAACACCATATATTTT. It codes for CASSSGREDGNTIYF.

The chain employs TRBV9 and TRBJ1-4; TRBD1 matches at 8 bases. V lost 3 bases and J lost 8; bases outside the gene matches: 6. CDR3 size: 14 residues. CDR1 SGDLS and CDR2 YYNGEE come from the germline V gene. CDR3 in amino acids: CASSGGQAGEKLFF. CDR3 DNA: TGTGCCAGCAGCGGGGGACAGGCGGGGGAAAAACTGTTTTTT.

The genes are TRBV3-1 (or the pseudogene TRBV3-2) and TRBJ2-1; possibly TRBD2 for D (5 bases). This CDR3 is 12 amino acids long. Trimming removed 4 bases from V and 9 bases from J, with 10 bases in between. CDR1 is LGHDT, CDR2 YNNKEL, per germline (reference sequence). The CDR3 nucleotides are TGTGCCAGCAGCCCTTCCCGGGGTGAGCAGTTCTTC. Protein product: CASSPSRGEQFF.

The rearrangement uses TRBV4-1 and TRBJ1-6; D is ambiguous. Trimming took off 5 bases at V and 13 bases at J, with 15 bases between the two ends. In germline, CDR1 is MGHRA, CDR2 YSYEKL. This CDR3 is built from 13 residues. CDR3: CASSANHGSPLHF. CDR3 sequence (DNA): TGCGCCAGCAGCGCAAATCACGGGTCCCCCCTCCACTTT.

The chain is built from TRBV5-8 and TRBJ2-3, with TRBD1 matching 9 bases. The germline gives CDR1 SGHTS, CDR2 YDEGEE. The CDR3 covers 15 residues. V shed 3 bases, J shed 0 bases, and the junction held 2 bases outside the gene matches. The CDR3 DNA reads TGTGCCAGCAGCTGGGGACAGGGAAGCACAGATACGCAGTATTTT. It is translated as CASSWGQGSTDTQYF. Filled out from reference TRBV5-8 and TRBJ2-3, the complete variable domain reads EAGVTQSPTHLIKTRGQQATLRCSPISGHTSVYWYQQALGLGLQFLLWYDEGEERNRGNFPPRFSGRQFPNYSSELNVNALELEDSALYLCASSWGQGSTDTQYFGPGTRLTVL.

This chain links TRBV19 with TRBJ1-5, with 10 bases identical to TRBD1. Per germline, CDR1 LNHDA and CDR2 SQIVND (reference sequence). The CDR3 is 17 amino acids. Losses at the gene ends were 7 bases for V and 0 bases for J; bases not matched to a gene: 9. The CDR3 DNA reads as TGTGCCAGTACGACGACAGGGGGCCCATATAGCAATCAGCCCCAGCATTTT. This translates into CASTTTGGPYSNQPQHF.

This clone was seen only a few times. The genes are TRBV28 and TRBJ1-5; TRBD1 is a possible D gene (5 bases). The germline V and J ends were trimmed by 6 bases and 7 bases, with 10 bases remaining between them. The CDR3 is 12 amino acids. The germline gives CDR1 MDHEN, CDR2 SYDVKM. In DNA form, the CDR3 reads TGTGCCAGCAGGGACACCTCACAGCCCCAGCATTTT. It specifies CASRDTSQPQHF.

The CDR3 reads CASSEGGGEGEKLFF. Here the CDR3 DNA reads TGCGCCAGCAGTGAGGGGGGGGGCGAGGGTGAAAAACTGTTTTTT. This rearrangement joins TRBV10-1 to TRBJ1-4; a possible D gene is TRBD1 (6 bases). The germline CDR1 and CDR2 sequences are WNHNN and SYGVQD (reference sequence). This CDR3 has 15 residues. V lost 2 bases, J lost 7 bases, and 14 bases lay in between.

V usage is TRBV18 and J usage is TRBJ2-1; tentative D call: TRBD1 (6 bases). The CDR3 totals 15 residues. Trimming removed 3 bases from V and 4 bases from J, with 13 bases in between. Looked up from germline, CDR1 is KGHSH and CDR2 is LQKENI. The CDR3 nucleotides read TGTGCCAGCTCACCCACAGGGTTAGGATACAATGAGCAGTTCTTC. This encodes CASSPTGLGYNEQFF.

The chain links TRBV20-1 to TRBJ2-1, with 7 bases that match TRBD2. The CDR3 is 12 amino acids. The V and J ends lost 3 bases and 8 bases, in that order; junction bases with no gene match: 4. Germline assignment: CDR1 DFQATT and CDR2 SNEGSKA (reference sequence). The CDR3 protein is CSASHSGDEQFF. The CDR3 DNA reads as TGCAGTGCTAGTCACAGCGGGGATGAGCAGTTCTTC.

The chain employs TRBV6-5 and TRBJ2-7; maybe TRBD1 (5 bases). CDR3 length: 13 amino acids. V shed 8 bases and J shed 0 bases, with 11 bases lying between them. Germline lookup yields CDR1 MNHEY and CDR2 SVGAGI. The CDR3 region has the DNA TGTGCCAGCGACAGCCCGGGCTCCTACGAGCAGTACTTC. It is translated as CASDSPGSYEQYF.

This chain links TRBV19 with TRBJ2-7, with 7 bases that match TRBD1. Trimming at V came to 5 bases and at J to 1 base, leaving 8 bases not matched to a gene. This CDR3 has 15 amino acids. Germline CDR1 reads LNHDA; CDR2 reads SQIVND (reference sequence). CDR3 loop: CASSQQGSNSYEQYF. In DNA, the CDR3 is TGTGCCAGTAGTCAACAGGGGTCAAATTCCTACGAGCAGTACTTC.

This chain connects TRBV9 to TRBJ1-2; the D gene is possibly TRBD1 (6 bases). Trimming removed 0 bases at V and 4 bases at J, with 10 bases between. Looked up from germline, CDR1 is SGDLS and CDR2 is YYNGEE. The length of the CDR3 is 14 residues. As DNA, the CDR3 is TGTGCCAGCAGCGTAGGGGACACCTCCTATGGCTACACCTTC. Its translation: CASSVGDTSYGYTF.